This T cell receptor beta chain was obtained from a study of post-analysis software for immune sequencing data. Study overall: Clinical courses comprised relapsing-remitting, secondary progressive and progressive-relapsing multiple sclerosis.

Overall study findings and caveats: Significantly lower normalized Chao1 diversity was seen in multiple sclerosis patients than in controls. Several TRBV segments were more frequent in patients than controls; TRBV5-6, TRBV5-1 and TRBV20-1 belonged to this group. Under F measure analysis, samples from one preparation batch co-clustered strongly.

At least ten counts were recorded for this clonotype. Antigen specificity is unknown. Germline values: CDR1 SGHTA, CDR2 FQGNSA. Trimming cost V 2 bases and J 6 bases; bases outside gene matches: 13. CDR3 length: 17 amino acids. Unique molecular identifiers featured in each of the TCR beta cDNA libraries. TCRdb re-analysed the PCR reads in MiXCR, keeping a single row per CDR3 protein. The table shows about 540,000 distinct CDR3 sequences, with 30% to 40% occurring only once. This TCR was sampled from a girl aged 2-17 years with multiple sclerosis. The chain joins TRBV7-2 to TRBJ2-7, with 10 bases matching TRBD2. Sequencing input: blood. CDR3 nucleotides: TGTGCCAGCAGCTTAAGGCAGAGCGGGGGGGCCCTTTCCGAGCAGTACTTC. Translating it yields CASSLRQSGGALSEQYF.